The T cell receptor (beta chain) under discussion was sequenced for a study of blood T cell repertoires in COVID-19. The sample holds one count of this clone. Trimming cost V 4 bases and J 13 bases; bases outside gene matches: 12. Per germline, CDR1 SGHTA and CDR2 FQGNSA. This CDR3 has 14 amino acids. The assay was immunoSEQ multiplex PCR, and TCRdb's table has in-frame clones only and misses some. The sample lists about 140,000 clones, roughly 85% occurring once. The V gene is TRBV7-2, the J gene TRBJ1-2; 10 bases fit TRBD1. This TCR was recovered from a woman aged 45-65 years who had recovered from COVID-19. Specimen: PBMCs or T cells enriched from blood (not recorded which). For the CDR3, the DNA is TGTGCCAGCAGCTCCCGACAGGGGGCCAAATGCTGCACCTTC. It is translated as CASSSRQGAKCCTF.